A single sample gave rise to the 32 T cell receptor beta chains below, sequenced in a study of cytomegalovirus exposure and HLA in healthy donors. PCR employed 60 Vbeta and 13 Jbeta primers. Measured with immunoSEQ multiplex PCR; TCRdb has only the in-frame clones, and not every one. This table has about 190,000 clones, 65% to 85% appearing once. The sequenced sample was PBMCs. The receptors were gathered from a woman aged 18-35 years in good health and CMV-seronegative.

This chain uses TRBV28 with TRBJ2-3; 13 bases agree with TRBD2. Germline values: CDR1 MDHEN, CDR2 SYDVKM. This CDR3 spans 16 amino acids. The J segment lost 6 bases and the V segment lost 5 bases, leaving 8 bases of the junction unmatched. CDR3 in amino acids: CASSPWTSGRTDTQYF. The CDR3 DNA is TGTGCCAGCAGTCCCTGGACTAGCGGGAGAACTGATACGCAGTATTTT.

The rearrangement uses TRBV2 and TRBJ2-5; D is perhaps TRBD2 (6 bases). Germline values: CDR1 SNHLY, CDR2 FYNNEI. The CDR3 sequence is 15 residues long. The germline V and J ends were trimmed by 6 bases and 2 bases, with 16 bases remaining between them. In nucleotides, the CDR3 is TGTGCCAGCAGCGTCTACCCTGGAGGGCAAGAGACCCAGTACTTC. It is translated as CASSVYPGGQETQYF.

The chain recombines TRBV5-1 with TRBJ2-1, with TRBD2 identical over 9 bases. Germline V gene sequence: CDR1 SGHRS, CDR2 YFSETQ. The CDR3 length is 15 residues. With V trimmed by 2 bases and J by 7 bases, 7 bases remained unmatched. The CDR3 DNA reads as TGCGCCAGCAGCTTCCTCGCGGGAGGGCCAAATGAGCAGTTCTTC. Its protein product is CASSFLAGGPNEQFF.

The CDR3 is CASSWTAESQQYF. The CDR3 coding sequence is TGCGCCAGCAGCTGGACAGCCGAATCACAGCAGTACTTC. This chain links TRBV4-1 with TRBJ2-7, with D possibly TRBD1 on 6 matching bases. The germline CDR1 and CDR2 sequences are MGHRA and YSYEKL. The CDR3 contains 13 residues. Trimming stripped 5 bases from V and 8 bases from J, with 16 bases between.

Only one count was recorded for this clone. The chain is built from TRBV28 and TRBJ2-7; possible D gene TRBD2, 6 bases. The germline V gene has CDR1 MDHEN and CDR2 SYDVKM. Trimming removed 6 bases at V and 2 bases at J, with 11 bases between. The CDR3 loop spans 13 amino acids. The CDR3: CASRGSGTYEQYF. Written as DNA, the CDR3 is TGTGCCAGCAGGGGTAGCGGCACCTACGAGCAGTACTTC.

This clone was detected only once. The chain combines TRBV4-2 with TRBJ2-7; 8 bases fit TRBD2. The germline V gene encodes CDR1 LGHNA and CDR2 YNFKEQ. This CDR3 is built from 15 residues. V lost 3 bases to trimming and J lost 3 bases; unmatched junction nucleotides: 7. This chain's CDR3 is CASSQTREGLYEQYF. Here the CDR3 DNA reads TGTGCCAGCAGCCAGACCCGGGAGGGCCTCTACGAGCAGTACTTC.

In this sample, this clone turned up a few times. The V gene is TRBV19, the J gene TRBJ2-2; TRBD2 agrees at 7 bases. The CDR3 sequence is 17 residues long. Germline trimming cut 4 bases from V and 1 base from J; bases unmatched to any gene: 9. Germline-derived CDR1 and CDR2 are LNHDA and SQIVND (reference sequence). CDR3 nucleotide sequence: TGTGCCAGTAGTACCACGAGCGGCGGGGGGAACACCGGGGAGCTGTTTTTT. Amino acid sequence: CASSTTSGGGNTGELFF. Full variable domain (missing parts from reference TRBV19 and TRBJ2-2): DGGITQSPKYLFRKEGQNVTLSCEQNLNHDAMYWYRQDPGQGLRLIYYSQIVNDFQKGDIAEGYSVSREKKESFPLTVTSAQKNPTAFYLCASSTTSGGGNTGELFFGEGSRLTVL.

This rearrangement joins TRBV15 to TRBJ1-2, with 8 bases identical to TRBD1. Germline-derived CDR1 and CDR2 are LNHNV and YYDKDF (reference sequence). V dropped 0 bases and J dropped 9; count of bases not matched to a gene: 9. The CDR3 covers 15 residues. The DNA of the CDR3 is TGTGCCACCAGCAGAGATGCCGGACAGGGATTTAGCTACACCTTC. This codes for CATSRDAGQGFSYTF.

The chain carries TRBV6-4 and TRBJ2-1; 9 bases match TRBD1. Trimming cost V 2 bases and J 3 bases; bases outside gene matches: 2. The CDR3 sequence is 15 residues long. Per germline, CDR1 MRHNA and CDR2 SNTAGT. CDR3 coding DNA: TGTGCCAGCAGTGACGGACAGGGGTTCTACAATGAGCAGTTCTTC. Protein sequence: CASSDGQGFYNEQFF.

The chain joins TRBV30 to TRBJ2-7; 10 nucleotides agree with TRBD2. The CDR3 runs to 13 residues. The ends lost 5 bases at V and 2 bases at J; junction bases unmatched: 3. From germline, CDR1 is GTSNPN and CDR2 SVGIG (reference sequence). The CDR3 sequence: CAWERGGAYEQYF. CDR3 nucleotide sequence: TGTGCCTGGGAGCGGGGGGGAGCCTACGAGCAGTACTTC.

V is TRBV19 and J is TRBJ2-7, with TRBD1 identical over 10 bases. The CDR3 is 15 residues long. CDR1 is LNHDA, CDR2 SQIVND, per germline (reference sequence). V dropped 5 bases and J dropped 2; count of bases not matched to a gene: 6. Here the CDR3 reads CASSLRDRGPYEQYF. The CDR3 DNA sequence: TGTGCCAGTAGTCTCCGGGACAGGGGCCCCTACGAGCAGTACTTC.

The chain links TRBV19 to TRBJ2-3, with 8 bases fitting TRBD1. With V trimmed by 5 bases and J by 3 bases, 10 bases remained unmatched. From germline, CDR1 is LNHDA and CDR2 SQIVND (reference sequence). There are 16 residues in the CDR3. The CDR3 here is CASSSYWTGKTDTQYF. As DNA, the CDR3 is TGTGCCAGTAGTTCTTATTGGACAGGGAAAACAGATACGCAGTATTTT.

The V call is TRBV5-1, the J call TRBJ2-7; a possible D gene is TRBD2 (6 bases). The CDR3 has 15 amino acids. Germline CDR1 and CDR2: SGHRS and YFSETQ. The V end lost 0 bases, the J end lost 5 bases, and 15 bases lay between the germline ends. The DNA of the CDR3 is TGCGCCAGCAGCTTGGGGAGGGCAGTTCTAAACGAGCAGTACTTC. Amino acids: CASSLGRAVLNEQYF.

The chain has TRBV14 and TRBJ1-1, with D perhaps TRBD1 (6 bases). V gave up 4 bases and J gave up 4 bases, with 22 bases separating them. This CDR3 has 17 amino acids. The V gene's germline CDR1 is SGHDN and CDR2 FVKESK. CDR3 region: CASSPQGDRYLGTEAFF. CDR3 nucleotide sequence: TGTGCCAGCAGCCCACAGGGCGACCGATATTTGGGCACTGAAGCTTTCTTT.

CDR3 region: CASGQGRNTEAFF. DNA for the CDR3: TGCGCCAGCGGACAGGGGCGGAACACTGAAGCTTTCTTT. The chain couples TRBV4-1 to TRBJ1-1; the match to TRBD1 covers 9 bases. J lost 1 base, V lost 8 bases, and 2 bases had no gene match. Per germline, CDR1 MGHRA and CDR2 YSYEKL. The CDR3 spans 13 residues.

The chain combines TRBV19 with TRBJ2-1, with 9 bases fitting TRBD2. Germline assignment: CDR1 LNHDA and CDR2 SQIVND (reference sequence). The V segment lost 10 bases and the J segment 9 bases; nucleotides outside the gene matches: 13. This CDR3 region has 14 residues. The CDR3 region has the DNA TGTGCCACCAAGGGCGGGGGGGCCAGGGGTGAGCAGTTCTTC. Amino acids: CATKGGGARGEQFF.

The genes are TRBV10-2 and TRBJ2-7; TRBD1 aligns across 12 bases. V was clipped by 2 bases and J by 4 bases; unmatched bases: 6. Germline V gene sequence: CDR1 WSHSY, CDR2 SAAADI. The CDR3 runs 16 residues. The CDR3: CASSENPGQGAYEQYF. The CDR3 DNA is TGCGCCAGCAGTGAGAACCCGGGACAGGGGGCGTACGAGCAGTACTTC.

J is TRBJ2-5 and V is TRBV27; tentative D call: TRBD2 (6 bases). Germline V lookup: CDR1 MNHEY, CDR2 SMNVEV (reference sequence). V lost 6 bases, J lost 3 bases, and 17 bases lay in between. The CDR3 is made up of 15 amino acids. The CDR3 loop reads CASRHPGVSKETQYF. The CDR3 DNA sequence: TGTGCCAGCAGGCATCCGGGAGTTAGTAAAGAGACCCAGTACTTC.

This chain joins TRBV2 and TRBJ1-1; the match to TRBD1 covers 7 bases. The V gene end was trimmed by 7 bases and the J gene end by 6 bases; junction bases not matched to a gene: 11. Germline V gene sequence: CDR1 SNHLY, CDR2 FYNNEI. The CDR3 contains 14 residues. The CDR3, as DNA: TGTGCCAGCACCATTGAGGGGGCTGCCCCTGAAGCTTTCTTT. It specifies CASTIEGAAPEAFF.

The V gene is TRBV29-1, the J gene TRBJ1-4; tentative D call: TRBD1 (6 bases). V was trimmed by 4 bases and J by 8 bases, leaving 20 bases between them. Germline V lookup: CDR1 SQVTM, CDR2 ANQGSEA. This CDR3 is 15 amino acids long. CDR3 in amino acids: CSVALTGGSKEKLFF. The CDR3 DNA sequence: TGCAGCGTTGCTTTGACGGGGGGCTCGAAGGAAAAACTGTTTTTT.

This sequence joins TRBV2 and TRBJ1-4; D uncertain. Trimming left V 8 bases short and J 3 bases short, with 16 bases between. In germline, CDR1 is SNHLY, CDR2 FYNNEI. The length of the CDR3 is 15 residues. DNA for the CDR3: TGTGCCAGCTCCTTCGGCGGCTGGGCTAATGAAAAACTGTTTTTT. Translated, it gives CASSFGGWANEKLFF. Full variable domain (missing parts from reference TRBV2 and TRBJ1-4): EPEVTQTPSHQVTQMGQEVILRCVPISNHLYFYWYRQILGQKVEFLVSFYNNEISEKSEIFDDQFSVERPDGSNFTLKIRSTKLEDSAMYFCASSFGGWANEKLFFGSGTQLSVL.

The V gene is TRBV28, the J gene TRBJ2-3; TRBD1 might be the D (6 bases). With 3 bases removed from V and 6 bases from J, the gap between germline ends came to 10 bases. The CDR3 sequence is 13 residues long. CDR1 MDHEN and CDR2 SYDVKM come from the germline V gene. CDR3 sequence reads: CASSLGHADTQYF. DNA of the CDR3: TGTGCCAGCAGTTTGGGACACGCGGATACGCAGTATTTT.

CDR3 protein: CASTYIEDIKETQYF. The CDR3 DNA reads TGTGCCAGCACATATATTGAGGATATAAAGGAGACCCAGTACTTC. The J gene is TRBJ2-5, the V gene TRBV2; no firm D call. V dropped 7 bases and J dropped 5 bases, with 20 bases sitting between them. Germline-derived CDR1 and CDR2 are SNHLY and FYNNEI. The CDR3 extends over 15 amino acids.

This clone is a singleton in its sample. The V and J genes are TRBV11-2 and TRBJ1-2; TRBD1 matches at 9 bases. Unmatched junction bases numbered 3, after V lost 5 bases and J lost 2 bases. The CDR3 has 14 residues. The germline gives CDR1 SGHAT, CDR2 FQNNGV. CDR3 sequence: CASSLGTGNYGYTF. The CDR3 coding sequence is TGTGCCAGCAGCCTAGGGACAGGGAACTATGGCTACACCTTC.

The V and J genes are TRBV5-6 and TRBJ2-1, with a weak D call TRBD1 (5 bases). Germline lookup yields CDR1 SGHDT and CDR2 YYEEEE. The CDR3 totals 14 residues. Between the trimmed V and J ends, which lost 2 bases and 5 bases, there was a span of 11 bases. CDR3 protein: CASSFVRANNEQFF. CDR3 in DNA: TGTGCCAGCAGCTTCGTCAGGGCCAACAATGAGCAGTTCTTC. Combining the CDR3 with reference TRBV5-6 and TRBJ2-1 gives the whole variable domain DAGVTQSPTHLIKTRGQQVTLRCSPKSGHDTVSWYQQALGQGPQFIFQYYEEEERQRGNFPDRFSGHQFPNYSSELNVNALLLGDSALYLCASSFVRANNEQFFGPGTRLTVL.

The chain's CDR3 is CASSLVAQGAYEQYF. The CDR3 DNA follows: TGTGCCAGCAGCTTAGTTGCGCAGGGGGCTTACGAGCAGTACTTC. This rearrangement joins TRBV7-6 to TRBJ2-7, with TRBD1 identical over 8 bases. There are 15 residues in the CDR3. The V and J ends lost 1 base and 4 bases, in that order; junction bases with no gene match: 6. In germline, CDR1 is SGHVS, CDR2 FNYEAQ.

The CDR3 DNA follows: TGTGCCAGCAGTTTTTTTGCGGGGGGCCCCTACGAGCAGTACTTC. Protein: CASSFFAGGPYEQYF. The chain carries TRBV27 and TRBJ2-7; 8 nucleotides align to TRBD2. This CDR3 region has 15 residues. V dropped 3 bases and J dropped 2; count of bases not matched to a gene: 6. Germline V CDR1 and CDR2: MNHEY, SMNVEV (reference sequence).

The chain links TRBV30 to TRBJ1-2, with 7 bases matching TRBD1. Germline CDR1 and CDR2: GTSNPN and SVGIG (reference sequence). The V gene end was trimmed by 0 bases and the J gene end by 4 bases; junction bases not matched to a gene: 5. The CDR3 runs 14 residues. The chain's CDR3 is CAWSVLRDSYGYTF. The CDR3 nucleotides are TGTGCCTGGAGTGTACTAAGGGACAGCTATGGCTACACCTTC.

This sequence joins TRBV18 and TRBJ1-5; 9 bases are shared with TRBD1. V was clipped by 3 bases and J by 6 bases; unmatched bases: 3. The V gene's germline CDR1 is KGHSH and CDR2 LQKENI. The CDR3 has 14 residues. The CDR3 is CASSPNRGLQPQHF. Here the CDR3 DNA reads TGTGCCAGCTCACCCAACAGGGGGCTTCAGCCCCAGCATTTT.

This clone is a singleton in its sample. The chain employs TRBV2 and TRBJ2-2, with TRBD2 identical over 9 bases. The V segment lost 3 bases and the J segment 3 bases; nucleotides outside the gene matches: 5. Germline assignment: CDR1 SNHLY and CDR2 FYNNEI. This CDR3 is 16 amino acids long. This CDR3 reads CASSDKRGADTGELFF. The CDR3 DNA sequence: TGTGCCAGCAGTGATAAGCGGGGGGCAGACACCGGGGAGCTGTTTTTT.

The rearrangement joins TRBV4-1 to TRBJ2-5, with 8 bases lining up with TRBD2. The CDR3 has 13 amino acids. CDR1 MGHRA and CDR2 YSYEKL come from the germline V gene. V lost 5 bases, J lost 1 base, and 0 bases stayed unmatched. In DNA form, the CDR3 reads TGCGCCAGCAGCGCGGGGGGCCAAGAGACCCAGTACTTC. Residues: CASSAGGQETQYF.

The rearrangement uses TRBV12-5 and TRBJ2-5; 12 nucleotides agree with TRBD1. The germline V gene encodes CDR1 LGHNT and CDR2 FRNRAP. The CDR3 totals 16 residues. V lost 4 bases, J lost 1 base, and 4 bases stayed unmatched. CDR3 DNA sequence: TGTGCTAGTGGTTCCGGGACAGGGGGCTTCCAAGAGACCCAGTACTTC. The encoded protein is CASGSGTGGFQETQYF. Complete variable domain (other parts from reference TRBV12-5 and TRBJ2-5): DARVTQTPRHKVTEMGQEVTMRCQPILGHNTVFWYRQTMMQGLELLAYFRNRAPLDDSGMPKDRFSAEMPDATLATLKIQPSEPRDSAVYFCASGSGTGGFQETQYFGPGTRLLVL.